This is a list of T cell receptor beta chains from one sample in a study of long-term antiretroviral therapy in people with HIV. Data came from immunoSEQ multiplex PCR; TCRdb stores just in-frame clones and leaves some out. The sample holds approximately 16,000 clones, 78% seen once. The sequences come from unsorted PBMCs, collected nearly 3.3 years after starting antiretroviral therapy. These TCRs come from a woman in her forties with HIV. The CDR3 runs from the conserved cysteine through the conserved F or W.

j_call cdr3_length v_call cdr3_aa
TRBJ1-1 14 TRBV7-2 CASSRDRLNTEAFF
TRBJ2-5 15 TRBV2 CASSEGYTYQETQYF
TRBJ1-1 12 TRBV19 CASSRGQGKAFF
TRBJ1-1 14 TRBV9 CASSVTGGGTEAFF
TRBJ1-1 13 TRBV6-6 CAAVRMMNTEAFF
TRBJ1-2 14 TRBV2 CASARGASYYGYTF
TRBJ2-7 13 TRBV6-5 CASSFTLIGEQYF
TRBJ1-1 15 TRBV7-9 CASSDTGLGNTEAFF
TRBJ1-2 13 TRBV6-5 CASSEDRGRGYTF
TRBJ1-3 14 TRBV6-5 CASSAGGSGNTIYF
TRBJ1-6 16 TRBV7-2 CASSPYGTGGNSPLHF
TRBJ2-3 13 TRBV27 CASSLGDTDTQYF
TRBJ2-5 15 TRBV29-1 CSVEDRPGGPGTQYF
TRBJ1-2 14 TRBV7-9 CASSPPIEGYGYTF
TRBJ1-6 17 TRBV7-2 CASSLVGGGGVYSPLHF
TRBJ2-7 15 TRBV5-5 CASSLSWDISYEQYF
TRBJ2-3 13 TRBV6-6 CASSYGRADTQYF
TRBJ1-2 15 TRBV4-1 CASSQDKQANYGYTF
TRBJ1-2 14 TRBV10-3 CAISESGDLAGYTF
TRBJ2-7 15 TRBV7-9 CASSLGTSGGNEQYF
TRBJ1-2 15 TRBV6-1 CASSAGKGPTNGYTF
TRBJ2-4 11 TRBV20-1 CSASGLGIQYF
TRBJ2-1 16 TRBV7-7 CASSLGGGGVNNEQFF
TRBJ1-5 14 TRBV30 CAWSDGLKVQPQHF
TRBJ2-7 17 TRBV18 CASSPPLGQLFVGEQYF
TRBJ1-4 11 TRBV5-8 CASSLSEKLFF
TRBJ2-3 15 TRBV5-1 CASSLVRTDTDTQYF
TRBJ1-1 14 TRBV7-9 CASFDFDRNTEAFF
TRBJ1-5 14 TRBV5-5 CASDRNPSNQPQHF
TRBJ1-1 15 TRBV6-5 CASRPPDRLNTEAFF
TRBJ2-5 16 TRBV7-2 CASSLERGRYQETQYF
TRBJ2-3 13 TRBV5-1 CASSVAGADTQYF
TRBJ2-7 11 TRBV25-1 CATAQGDEQYF
TRBJ2-2 14 TRBV6-5 CASSYGVGTGELFF
TRBJ1-4 19 TRBV7-9 CASSFVWTGGAVTNEKLFF
TRBJ2-3 15 TRBV6-5 CASSYSPTSTDTQYF
TRBJ2-2 17 TRBV5-4 CASSRPGLAGIPGELFF
TRBJ2-5 16 TRBV5-5 CASSPGGTGKQETQYF
TRBJ1-2 15 TRBV6-5 CASSHESFGVYGYTF
TRBJ2-5 15 TRBV5-4 CASSLAAGIEKTQYF
TRBJ2-3 13 TRBV27 CASKQGATDTQYF
TRBJ2-2 14 TRBV10-3 CAISTQSNTGELFF
TRBJ2-7 14 TRBV29-1 CSVARGRSSYEQYF
TRBJ2-2 12 TRBV7-9 CASTFYTGELFF
TRBJ1-5 16 TRBV18 CASSPNGGSGNQPQHF
TRBJ1-1 14 TRBV30 CASSSGNMNTEAFF
TRBJ2-5 11 TRBV29-1 CSVGNQETQYF
TRBJ2-5 12 TRBV7-6 CASSLDLGTQYF
TRBJ2-5 14 TRBV7-2 CASSFGGNQETQYF
TRBJ1-5 17 TRBV30 CAWSGRGGARGNQPQHF